This TCR beta chain originates from a study of cytomegalovirus exposure and HLA in healthy donors. Broader study findings: Most of the TCR beta V segments (in an earlier analysis) were productive either about 87% or about 30% of the time.

PCR amplification relied on 60 Vbeta primers (plus 13 Jbeta primers). The method was immunoSEQ multiplex PCR; TCRdb's version includes in-frame clones alone and lacks a portion of them. The top ten clones hold around 3.6% of a sample with 120,000 or so clones, approximately 80% of them seen once. In this sample, this clone turned up a few times. The antigen remains undetermined. This CDR3 is built from 15 residues. V shed 1 base and J 6 bases; nucleotides not matched to a gene: 5. Germline CDR1 and CDR2: LGHNA and YSLEER. Material for sequencing was PBMCs. This receptor was identified in a man in his thirties or forties in good health and CMV-seronegative. J is TRBJ1-1 and V is TRBV4-3; TRBD1 aligns across 10 bases. The CDR3 sequence is CASSQVGQGRAEAFF. In DNA, the CDR3 is TGCGCCAGCAGCCAAGTGGGACAGGGGAGGGCTGAAGCTTTCTTT.